This TCR beta chain appears in the sequencing data of a study of T-cell memory formation after mild COVID-19. Study-level findings and limits: The study found contracting CD4+ clones mainly in CM and EM and contracting CD8+ clones in EMRA.

TCR alpha and TCR beta cDNA libraries carrying sample barcodes and UMIs came from 5'RACE with constant-segment primers. TCRdb re-called the 5' RACE reads with MiXCR, one entry per CDR3 protein. Of roughly 350,000 distinct CDR3 sequences listed, roughly an eighth are singletons. This clonotype has just a few counts. Its antigen is still unknown. The CDR3 spans 13 residues. From germline, CDR1 is MNHEY and CDR2 SVGAGI. Unmatched junction bases numbered 13, after V lost 8 bases and J lost 9 bases. Material: PBMCs or a T cell subset sorted from them (not recorded which). This clonotype originated in a man aged 18 to 30 who had mild COVID-19 (a few samples of this study predate the infection). Cell type and time point are not known. The chain links TRBV6-5 to TRBJ2-7; the match to TRBD2 covers 7 bases. The CDR3: CASLAEPFRGQYF. The CDR3 nucleotides read TGTGCCAGCCTAGCGGAGCCCTTCAGAGGGCAGTACTTC.